Reported below is one T cell receptor beta chain. The method was immunoSEQ multiplex PCR; TCRdb's version includes in-frame clones alone and lacks a portion of them. The table has some 30,000 clones, 88% seen once. V was pared by 5 bases and J by 0 bases, with 9 bases of the junction left unmatched. The CDR3 is 17 amino acids. The germline V gene has CDR1 MDHEN and CDR2 SYDVKM. The sample originates from a study of blood T cell repertoires in COVID-19. This TCR was recovered from an elderly woman with active or convalescent COVID-19. Source material: peripheral blood. V usage is TRBV28 and J usage is TRBJ2-3, with TRBD1 matching 9 bases. CDR3 in amino acids: CASSAPRDRASTDTQYF. CDR3 DNA sequence: TGTGCCAGCAGTGCCCCCCGGGACAGGGCTAGCACAGATACGCAGTATTTT.